These T cell receptor beta chains were read from a single sample in a study of blood T cells in healthy people across ages. A single record per CDR3 protein comes from TCRdb applying MiXCR to the 5' RACE reads. This table holds 650,000 to 800,000 distinct CDR3 sequences, around 42% found once. The sample taken for sequencing was blood. The receptors here all came from a man in his 60s in good health. The CDR3 runs from the conserved cysteine through the conserved F or W. D genes are given only for firm matches. Size tells how often a clone was seen (once, few, many) or the class of an expanded clone, and some rows leave it out.

CDR3: CSVEDRGRGGIPNYGYTF
DNA: TGCAGCGTTGAAGACCGGGGGAGGGGAGGGATCCCGAACTATGGCTACACCTTC
J: TRBJ1-2
D: NA
size: few
V: TRBV29-1

CDR3: CASSEGVTGGETQYF
DNA: TGCGCCAGCAGCGAAGGCGTCACAGGCGGGGAGACCCAGTACTTC
J: TRBJ2-5
D: NA
size: NA
V: TRBV5-1

CDR3: CASSTPEASSYNEQFF
DNA: TGTGCCAGCAGCACGCCGGAGGCCAGCTCCTACAATGAGCAGTTCTTC
J: TRBJ2-1
D: NA
size: NA
V: TRBV28

CDR3: CASGTVDIYEQYF
DNA: TGCGCCAGCGGGACAGTGGATATCTACGAGCAGTACTTC
J: TRBJ2-7
D: TRBD1
size: NA
V: TRBV5-1

CDR3: CAGSLQRGAGETQYF
DNA: TGTGCCGGCAGCCTCCAGCGGGGGGCGGGAGAGACCCAGTACTTC
J: TRBJ2-5
D: TRBD2
size: NA
V: TRBV7-2

CDR3: CASSLKTGRTTAQYF
DNA: TGTGCCAGCAGCTTGAAGACAGGGAGGACGACGGCGCAGTATTTT
J: TRBJ2-3
D: NA
size: NA
V: TRBV5-8

CDR3: CASSQSQSFYEQYF
DNA: TGTGCCAGCTCACAATCACAGTCTTTTTACGAGCAGTACTTC
J: TRBJ2-7
D: NA
size: few
V: TRBV18

CDR3: CASSDPGAGQETQYF
DNA: TGTGCCAGCAGCGACCCGGGGGCAGGGCAAGAGACCCAGTACTTC
J: TRBJ2-5
D: NA
size: NA
V: TRBV2

CDR3: CASSVRPGNTDTQYF
DNA: TGTGCCAGCTCCGTCCGTCCGGGTAACACAGATACGCAGTATTTT
J: TRBJ2-3
D: NA
size: few
V: TRBV7-2

CDR3: CASSSGGSRMYEQYF
DNA: TGTGCCAGCAGCTCGGGGGGCAGTAGGATGTACGAGCAGTACTTC
J: TRBJ2-7
D: NA
size: few
V: TRBV5-5

CDR3: CVSRGKRGNTDTQYF
DNA: TGTGTCAGCAGGGGAAAGCGGGGGAACACAGATACGCAGTATTTT
J: TRBJ2-3
D: TRBD2
size: NA
V: TRBV12-3/TRBV12-4

CDR3: CAIRTTGNDHTEAFF
DNA: TGTGCCATCAGGACCACGGGTAATGATCACACTGAAGCTTTCTTT
J: TRBJ1-1
D: NA
size: NA
V: TRBV10-3

CDR3: CASSLTGPWGDTQYF
DNA: TGCGCCAGCAGCCTCACCGGCCCCTGGGGAGATACGCAGTATTTT
J: TRBJ2-3
D: NA
size: NA
V: TRBV4-3

CDR3: CAWSPQGRAYNEQFF
DNA: TGTGCCTGGAGCCCACAGGGTCGGGCGTACAATGAGCAGTTCTTC
J: TRBJ2-1
D: NA
size: NA
V: TRBV30

CDR3: CSASERGDRGGYTF
DNA: TGCAGTGCTAGTGAAAGAGGGGACAGGGGAGGCTACACCTTC
J: TRBJ1-2
D: TRBD1
size: NA
V: TRBV20-1

CDR3: CSVEVGGRSTDTQYF
DNA: TGCAGCGTTGAAGTTGGGGGCCGTTCCACAGATACGCAGTATTTT
J: TRBJ2-3
D: NA
size: few
V: TRBV29-1

CDR3: CAGSLAPGTFGYEQYF
DNA: TGTGCCGGCAGCTTAGCTCCCGGAACTTTTGGCTACGAGCAGTACTTC
J: TRBJ2-7
D: NA
size: NA
V: TRBV7-2

CDR3: CASSHGEKKYNEQFF
DNA: TGTGCCAGCAGCCATGGGGAGAAAAAATACAATGAGCAGTTCTTC
J: TRBJ2-1
D: NA
size: few
V: TRBV7-9

CDR3: CASSTAKQGGEQYF
DNA: TGTGCCAGCAGCACCGCGAAACAGGGGGGCGAGCAGTACTTC
J: TRBJ2-7
D: TRBD1
size: NA
V: TRBV3-1

CDR3: CSATGTELGYTF
DNA: TGCAGTGCAACCGGGACCGAACTTGGCTACACCTTC
J: TRBJ1-2
D: NA
size: NA
V: TRBV20-1

CDR3: CASSGGTVITDTQYF
DNA: TGTGCCAGCAGTGGGGGAACGGTTATCACAGATACGCAGTATTTT
J: TRBJ2-3
D: NA
size: NA
V: TRBV2

CDR3: CASSPRRDNRGGYTF
DNA: TGTGCCAGCAGCCCGCGCCGGGATAATCGTGGGGGCTACACCTTC
J: TRBJ1-2
D: NA
size: NA
V: TRBV7-9

CDR3: CASSYTGANVLTF
DNA: TGTGCCAGCAGTTATACTGGGGCCAACGTCCTGACTTTC
J: TRBJ2-6
D: NA
size: few
V: TRBV6-5

CDR3: CASSLREGLSTEAFF
DNA: TGTGCCAGCAGCTTGCGGGAGGGGCTGAGCACTGAAGCTTTCTTT
J: TRBJ1-1
D: NA
size: NA
V: TRBV3-1

CDR3: CASSLRRGPSTDTQYF
DNA: TGTGCCAGCAGCTTACGGCGGGGCCCTAGCACAGATACGCAGTATTTT
J: TRBJ2-3
D: NA
size: NA
V: TRBV11-2

CDR3: CASSLWAIQETRYF
DNA: TGCGCCAGCAGCTTGTGGGCAATCCAAGAGACCCGGTACTTC
J: TRBJ2-5
D: NA
size: NA
V: TRBV5-1

CDR3: CASIDGARNTGELFF
DNA: TGTGCCAGCATCGACGGAGCCCGAAACACCGGGGAGCTGTTTTTT
J: TRBJ2-2
D: NA
size: few
V: TRBV7-2

CDR3: CASSLQETDTQYF
DNA: TGTGCCAGCAGCTTACAAGAAACAGATACGCAGTATTTT
J: TRBJ2-3
D: NA
size: once
V: TRBV7-9

CDR3: CASSPHSGGARNEQFF
DNA: TGTGCCAGCAGTCCCCATAGCGGGGGGGCCAGAAATGAGCAGTTCTTC
J: TRBJ2-1
D: TRBD2
size: NA
V: TRBV28

CDR3: CASSQMTGFNYGYTF
DNA: TGCGCCAGCAGCCAAATGACAGGGTTCAACTATGGCTACACCTTC
J: TRBJ1-2
D: TRBD1
size: NA
V: TRBV4-1

CDR3: CASRSGGLVRGTDTQYF
DNA: TGTGCCAGCAGATCGGGAGGACTAGTCAGAGGCACAGATACGCAGTATTTT
J: TRBJ2-3
D: TRBD2
size: NA
V: TRBV2

CDR3: CASSEGKSYEQYF
DNA: TGTGCCAGCAGTGAAGGCAAGTCCTACGAGCAGTACTTC
J: TRBJ2-7
D: NA
size: NA
V: TRBV25-1

CDR3: CSAARQGTRETQYF
DNA: TGCAGTGCTGCCCGACAGGGAACCCGAGAGACCCAGTACTTC
J: TRBJ2-5
D: TRBD1
size: NA
V: TRBV20-1

CDR3: CASGWNEQFF
DNA: TGTGCCAGCGGGTGGAATGAGCAGTTCTTC
J: TRBJ2-1
D: NA
size: once
V: TRBV6-1

CDR3: CASSLRSQSNQPQHF
DNA: TGTGCCAGCAGTTTACGGTCGCAGAGCAATCAGCCCCAGCATTTT
J: TRBJ1-5
D: NA
size: few
V: TRBV12-3/TRBV12-4

CDR3: CSAGPGETYNEQYF
DNA: TGCAGCGCAGGTCCCGGGGAAACCTACAATGAGCAGTACTTC
J: TRBJ2-7
D: NA
size: once
V: TRBV29-1

CDR3: CASSLAPGLAGSDTQYF
DNA: TGTGCCAGCAGCTTAGCTCCCGGGTTAGCGGGGTCAGATACGCAGTATTTT
J: TRBJ2-3
D: TRBD2
size: few
V: TRBV7-2

CDR3: CASSKKGNFYEQYF
DNA: TGTGCCAGCAGCAAAAAAGGGAACTTTTACGAGCAGTACTTC
J: TRBJ2-7
D: NA
size: few
V: TRBV21-1

CDR3: CASSRRLEYTDTQYF
DNA: TGTGCCAGCAGCCGACGTTTGGAGTACACAGATACGCAGTATTTT
J: TRBJ2-3
D: NA
size: few
V: TRBV5-6

CDR3: CSASGQGVPDTQYF
DNA: TGCAGTGCTTCGGGACAGGGTGTCCCAGATACGCAGTATTTT
J: TRBJ2-3
D: TRBD1
size: few
V: TRBV20-1

CDR3: CASSPGQPTDTQYF
DNA: TGCGCCAGCAGTCCGGGACAGCCCACAGATACGCAGTATTTT
J: TRBJ2-3
D: TRBD1
size: few
V: TRBV5-1

CDR3: CASSSTLSNYGYTF
DNA: TGTGCCAGCAGCTCCACCCTGTCGAACTATGGCTACACCTTC
J: TRBJ1-2
D: NA
size: NA
V: TRBV11-1

CDR3: CASSPAPNNEQFF
DNA: TGTGCCAGCAGCCCCGCGCCGAACAATGAGCAGTTCTTC
J: TRBJ2-1
D: NA
size: many
V: TRBV7-9

CDR3: CASFPGTGVPEDTEAFF
DNA: TGCGCCTCGTTTCCCGGGACAGGGGTCCCGGAGGACACTGAAGCTTTCTTT
J: TRBJ1-1
D: TRBD1
size: once
V: TRBV5-1

CDR3: CASSLRTVTEETQYF
DNA: TGTGCCAGCAGCTTGAGGACAGTAACTGAAGAGACCCAGTACTTC
J: TRBJ2-5
D: NA
size: NA
V: TRBV5-4

CDR3: CASSQDRPAAGSYNEQFF
DNA: TGCGCCAGCAGCCAAGATAGGCCCGCGGCAGGCTCCTACAATGAGCAGTTCTTC
J: TRBJ2-1
D: NA
size: few
V: TRBV4-3

CDR3: CASSPPANVYEQYF
DNA: TGTGCCAGCAGCCCCCCGGCCAACGTCTACGAGCAGTACTTC
J: TRBJ2-7
D: NA
size: few
V: TRBV3-1

CDR3: CASSPRQGGTYEQYF
DNA: TGTGCCAGCAGTCCCCGGCAGGGGGGCACCTACGAGCAGTACTTC
J: TRBJ2-7
D: NA
size: NA
V: TRBV27

CDR3: CASSLIGLADEQYF
DNA: TGTGCCAGCTCATTGATTGGACTAGCTGACGAGCAGTACTTC
J: TRBJ2-7
D: TRBD2
size: NA
V: TRBV18

CDR3: CASSQDPQGARYGYTF
DNA: TGCGCCAGCAGCCAAGACCCGCAGGGGGCTCGCTATGGCTACACCTTC
J: TRBJ1-2
D: TRBD1
size: NA
V: TRBV4-1

CDR3: CSVVDGVGLGVRNYGYTF
DNA: TGCAGCGTTGTGGACGGAGTGGGGCTCGGCGTCCGAAACTATGGCTACACCTTC
J: TRBJ1-2
D: NA
size: NA
V: TRBV29-1

CDR3: CASSLDRGYNEQFF
DNA: TGTGCCAGCAGTTTGGACAGGGGATACAATGAGCAGTTCTTC
J: TRBJ2-1
D: TRBD1
size: NA
V: TRBV6-5

CDR3: CASRTDLGNEQFF
DNA: TGTGCCAGCAGGACAGACCTAGGCAATGAGCAGTTCTTC
J: TRBJ2-1
D: NA
size: few
V: TRBV2

CDR3: CASSYLRGRSKTQPQHF
DNA: TGTGCCAGCAGTTACCTTCGGGGCAGGTCCAAAACTCAGCCCCAGCATTTT
J: TRBJ1-5
D: NA
size: NA
V: TRBV6-6

CDR3: CARPDGTNQPQHF
DNA: TGTGCCAGGCCGGACGGGACCAATCAGCCCCAGCATTTT
J: TRBJ1-5
D: NA
size: NA
V: TRBV13

CDR3: CASSQAGGGNYGYTF
DNA: TGTGCCAGCAGCCAAGCCGGGGGCGGGAACTATGGCTACACCTTC
J: TRBJ1-2
D: NA
size: NA
V: TRBV3-1

CDR3: CASSSGWVVSTDTQYF
DNA: TGTGCCAGCAGCTCCGGGTGGGTAGTAAGTACAGATACGCAGTATTTT
J: TRBJ2-3
D: NA
size: NA
V: TRBV9

CDR3: CASSPGLQYEQYF
DNA: TGTGCCAGCAGCCCCGGGCTACAGTACGAGCAGTACTTC
J: TRBJ2-7
D: NA
size: NA
V: TRBV3-1